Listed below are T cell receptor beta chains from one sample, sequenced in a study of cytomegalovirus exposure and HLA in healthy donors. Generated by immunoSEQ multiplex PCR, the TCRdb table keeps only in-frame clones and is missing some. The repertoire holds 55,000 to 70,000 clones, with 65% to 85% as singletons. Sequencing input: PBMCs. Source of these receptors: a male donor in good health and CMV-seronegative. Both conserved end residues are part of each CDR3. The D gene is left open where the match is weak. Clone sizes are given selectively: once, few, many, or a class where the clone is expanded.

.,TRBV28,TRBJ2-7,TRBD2,CASTLGASGGHEQYF,TGTGCCAGCACCCTTGGGGCTAGCGGGGGCCACGAGCAGTACTTC
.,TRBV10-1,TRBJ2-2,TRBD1,CASSEKGAAGELFF,TGCGCCAGCAGTGAGAAGGGGGCGGCCGGGGAGCTGTTTTTT
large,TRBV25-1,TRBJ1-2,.,CASTGQGYGYTF,TGTGCCAGCACGGGCCAGGGCTATGGCTACACCTTC
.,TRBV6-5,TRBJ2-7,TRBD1,CASSYRTGGEQYF,TGTGCCAGCAGTTATAGGACAGGGGGCGAGCAGTACTTC
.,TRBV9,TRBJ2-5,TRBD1,CASSVEGAGETQYF,TGTGCCAGCAGCGTTGAGGGGGCGGGAGAGACCCAGTACTTC
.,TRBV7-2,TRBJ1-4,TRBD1,CASSPDRGPGKLFF,TGTGCCAGCAGCCCCGACAGGGGGCCAGGGAAACTGTTTTTT
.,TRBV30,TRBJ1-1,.,CAWGRGAPEAFF,TGTGCCTGGGGGAGGGGGGCCCCTGAAGCTTTCTTT
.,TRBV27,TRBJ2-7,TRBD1,CASSLHRGDYEQYF,TGTGCCAGCAGTTTACACAGGGGGGACTACGAGCAGTACTTC
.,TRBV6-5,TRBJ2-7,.,CASSYNGGTGYEQYF,TGTGCCAGCAGTTACAACGGGGGTACCGGCTACGAGCAGTACTTC
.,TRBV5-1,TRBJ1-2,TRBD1,CASSLAWDRTSNYGYTF,TGCGCCAGCAGCTTGGCCTGGGACAGGACATCTAACTATGGCTACACCTTC
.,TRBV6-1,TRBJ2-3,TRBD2,CASSEEVIAGARGTQYF,TGTGCCAGCAGTGAAGAGGTAATAGCGGGGGCCAGGGGGACGCAGTATTTT
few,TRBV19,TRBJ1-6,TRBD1,CASSEGANSPLHF,TGTGCCAGTAGTGAGGGGGCCAATTCACCCCTCCACTTT
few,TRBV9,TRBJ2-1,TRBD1,CASSEGQGINEQFF,TGTGCCAGCAGCGAGGGACAGGGGATAAATGAGCAGTTCTTC
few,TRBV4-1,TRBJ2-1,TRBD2,CASSQEGLAGLGEQFF,TGCGCCAGCAGCCAAGAAGGCCTAGCGGGCCTCGGTGAGCAGTTCTTC
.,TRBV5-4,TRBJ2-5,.,CASSLARGPLQETQYF,TGTGCCAGCAGCTTGGCTCGGGGTCCCCTCCAAGAGACCCAGTACTTC
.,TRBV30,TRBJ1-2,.,CAWRGVTANYGYTF,TGTGCCTGGAGAGGGGTCACAGCTAACTATGGCTACACCTTC
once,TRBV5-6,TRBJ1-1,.,CASSGDRGGSTEAFF,TGTGCCAGCAGCGGGGACCGGGGGGGAAGCACTGAAGCTTTCTTT
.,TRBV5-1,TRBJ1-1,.,CASSLEGAGVNTEAFF,TGCGCCAGCAGCTTGGAGGGAGCAGGGGTGAACACTGAAGCTTTCTTT
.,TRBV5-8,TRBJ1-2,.,CASSLDSGFYGYTF,TGTGCCAGCAGCTTAGATAGCGGATTCTATGGCTACACCTTC
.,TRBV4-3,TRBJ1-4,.,CASSQDLPEKLFF,TGCGCCAGCAGCCAAGACCTTCCTGAAAAACTGTTTTTT
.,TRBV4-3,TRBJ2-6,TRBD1,CASSRGTGAGSGANVLTF,TGCGCCAGCAGCCGAGGGACAGGGGCAGGATCTGGGGCCAACGTCCTGACTTTC
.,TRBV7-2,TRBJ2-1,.,CASRSGGREQFF,TGTGCCAGCCGCTCCGGCGGGCGTGAGCAGTTCTTC
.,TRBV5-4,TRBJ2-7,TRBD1,CASSPVQGAREQYF,TGTGCCAGCAGCCCCGTACAGGGGGCTCGCGAGCAGTACTTC
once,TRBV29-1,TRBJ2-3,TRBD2,CSVETMGLAGGTSTDTQYF,TGCAGCGTTGAAACGATGGGACTAGCGGGGGGGACCAGCACAGATACGCAGTATTTT
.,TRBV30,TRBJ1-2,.,CAWSYGTSYGYTF,TGTGCCTGGAGTTACGGGACATCCTATGGCTACACCTTC
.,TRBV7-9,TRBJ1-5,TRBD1,CASSPGQHNQPQHF,TGTGCCAGCAGCCCGGGACAGCACAATCAGCCCCAGCATTTT
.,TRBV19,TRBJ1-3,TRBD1,CASSIGQARGNTIYF,TGTGCCAGTAGTATCGGACAGGCCCGTGGAAACACCATATATTTT
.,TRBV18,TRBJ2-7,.,CASSPPGFNEQYF,TGTGCCAGCTCACCACCCGGGTTCAACGAGCAGTACTTC
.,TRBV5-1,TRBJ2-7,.,CASSQYASGYEQYF,TGCGCCAGCAGCCAGTATGCGTCGGGTTACGAGCAGTACTTC
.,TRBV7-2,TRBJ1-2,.,CASSLFQQERGYTF,TGTGCCAGCAGCTTGTTTCAGCAAGAGCGGGGCTACACCTTC
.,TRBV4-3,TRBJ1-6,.,CASSQEPGAPNSPLHF,TGCGCCAGCAGCCAAGAGCCAGGGGCCCCCAATTCACCCCTCCACTTT
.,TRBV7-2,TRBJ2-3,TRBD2,CASSLGAGGTTDTQYF,TGTGCCAGCAGCTTAGGAGCGGGGGGCACCACAGATACGCAGTATTTT
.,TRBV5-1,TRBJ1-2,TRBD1,CASSSTPTGDYGYTF,TGCGCCAGCAGCTCCACCCCGACAGGGGATTATGGCTACACCTTC
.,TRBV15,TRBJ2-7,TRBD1,CATSSHRGQGEQYF,TGTGCCACCAGCTCTCACAGGGGTCAGGGCGAGCAGTACTTC
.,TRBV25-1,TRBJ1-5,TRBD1,CASGWFAGQGNNQPQHF,TGTGCCAGCGGCTGGTTTGCGGGACAGGGAAACAATCAGCCCCAGCATTTT
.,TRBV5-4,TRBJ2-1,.,CASSIEGGYNEQFF,TGTGCCAGCAGCATAGAGGGTGGTTACAATGAGCAGTTCTTC
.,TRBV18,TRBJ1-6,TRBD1,CASSPRQGSGSPLHF,TGTGCCAGCTCACCGAGACAGGGTTCGGGTTCACCCCTCCACTTT
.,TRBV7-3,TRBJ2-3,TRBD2,CASSLDAGGADTQYF,TGTGCCAGCAGCTTAGACGCCGGGGGGGCAGATACGCAGTATTTT
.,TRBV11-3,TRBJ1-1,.,CASSLAENTEAFF,TGTGCCAGCAGCTTAGCAGAGAACACTGAAGCTTTCTTT
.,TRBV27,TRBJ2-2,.,CASTPGRGYTGELFF,TGTGCCAGTACCCCTGGGCGGGGTTACACCGGGGAGCTGTTTTTT
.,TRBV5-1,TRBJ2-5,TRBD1,CASSTDREQYF,TGCGCCAGCAGCACGGACAGGGAGCAGTACTTC
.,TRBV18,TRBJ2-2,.,CASSPAGPNTGELFF,TGTGCCAGCTCACCTGCGGGGCCGAACACCGGGGAGCTGTTTTTT
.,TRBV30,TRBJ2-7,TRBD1,CAGGQGDEQYF,TGTGCCGGTGGGCAGGGGGACGAGCAGTACTTC
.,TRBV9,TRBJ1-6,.,CASSVKGDNSPLHF,TGTGCCAGCAGTGTGAAGGGGGATAATTCACCCCTCCACTTT
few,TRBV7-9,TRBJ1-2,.,CASSLAGYTGGANYGYTF,TGTGCCAGCAGCTTAGCCGGGTACACCGGAGGGGCTAACTATGGCTACACCTTC
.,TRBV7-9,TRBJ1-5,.,CASSRDFSNQPQHF,TGTGCCAGCAGCCGGGACTTCAGCAATCAGCCCCAGCATTTT
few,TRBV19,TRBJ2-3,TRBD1,CASSISGTGADTQYF,TGTGCCAGTAGTATTTCGGGGACAGGTGCAGATACGCAGTATTTT
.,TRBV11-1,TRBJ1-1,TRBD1,CASSFFDRDTEAFF,TGTGCCAGCAGCTTCTTCGACAGGGATACTGAAGCTTTCTTT
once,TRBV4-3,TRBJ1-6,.,CASSQDGASGNSPLHF,TGCGCCAGCAGCCAAGACGGTGCGAGCGGTAATTCACCCCTCCACTTT
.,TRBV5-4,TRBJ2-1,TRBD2,CASSGGGPRGNEQFF,TGTGCCAGCAGCGGCGGGGGGCCCAGGGGCAATGAGCAGTTCTTC
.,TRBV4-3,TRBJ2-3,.,CASSQDYSVSTDTQYF,TGCGCCAGCAGCCAAGATTACTCCGTCAGCACAGATACGCAGTATTTT
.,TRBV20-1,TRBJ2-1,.,CSARGANEQFF,TGCAGTGCTAGGGGGGCGAATGAGCAGTTCTTC
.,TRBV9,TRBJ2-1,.,CASSLGGGAGAHNEQFF,TGTGCCAGCAGCTTGGGTGGGGGGGCAGGGGCCCACAATGAGCAGTTCTTC
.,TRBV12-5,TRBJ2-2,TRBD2,CASGLTIAGVTGELFF,TGTGCTAGTGGTTTGACGATAGCGGGGGTCACCGGGGAGCTGTTTTTT
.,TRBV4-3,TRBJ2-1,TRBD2,CASSPGGKRGGRNEQFF,TGCGCCAGCAGCCCCGGCGGGAAGCGGGGGGGCCGGAATGAGCAGTTCTTC
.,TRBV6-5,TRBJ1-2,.,CASRDIANYGYTF,TGTGCCAGCCGGGACATCGCTAACTATGGCTACACCTTC